A single sample is the source of the 3 T cell receptor beta chains below, sequenced in a study of blood T cell repertoires in COVID-19. Here immunoSEQ multiplex PCR was the method, and the copy in TCRdb shows in-frame clones only, minus some. In the table there are tens of thousands of clones, just under 85% of which are singletons. Sequencing was done on a sample of peripheral blood. The receptors come from a man aged 65 to 85 with acute or convalescent COVID-19.

This chain joins TRBV5-1 and TRBJ1-2; 9 positions match TRBD1. Germline assignment: CDR1 SGHRS and CDR2 YFSETQ. The V and J ends lost 5 bases and 8 bases, in that order; junction bases with no gene match: 7. The CDR3 loop spans 13 amino acids. The CDR3 DNA is TGCGCCAGCAGTCCGACAGGGGGAACGGGCTACACCTTC. Encoded protein: CASSPTGGTGYTF.

The J gene is TRBJ1-2, the V gene TRBV5-5; possibly TRBD1 for D (5 bases). V lost 1 base and J 10 bases, leaving 20 bases between the germline ends. The CDR3 contains 15 residues. Germline lookup yields CDR1 SGHKS and CDR2 YYEKEE (reference sequence). The CDR3 DNA reads as TGTGCCAGCAGCTTGTGGGCCGACACGGGGGGATCCTACACCTTC. Translated: CASSLWADTGGSYTF. Full variable domain (missing parts from reference TRBV5-5 and TRBJ1-2): DAGVTQSPTHLIKTRGQQVTLRCSPISGHKSVSWYQQVLGQGPQFIFQYYEKEERGRGNFPDRFSARQFPNYSSELNVNALLLGDSALYLCASSLWADTGGSYTFGSGTRLTVV.

The rearrangement uses TRBV5-6 and TRBJ1-2; 7 nucleotides agree with TRBD1. J was trimmed by 4 bases and V by 3 bases; bases with no gene match: 6. CDR3 length equals 14 residues. CDR1 and CDR2 from the germline V gene are SGHDT and YYEEEE. For the CDR3, the DNA is TGTGCCAGCAGCTGGAGGGACAGATCCTATGGCTACACCTTC. Translation gives CASSWRDRSYGYTF.